The clone carrying this TCR beta chain has at least ten counts. This table comes from immunoSEQ multiplex PCR, and its TCRdb copy is limited to in-frame clones, with some not included. The sample includes tens of thousands of clones, 88% of them seen just once. This entry is derived from a study of control samples from healthy donors and cancer patients. The CDR3 totals 13 residues. Germline loops: CDR1 SGHAT, CDR2 FQDESV (reference sequence). V lost 3 bases and J lost 8, with 10 bases in between. The chain carries TRBV11-1 and TRBJ1-4, with D possibly being TRBD1 (5 bases). This sequence was found in a woman between 70 and 85 years old in good health. The specimen was blood. For the CDR3, the DNA is TGTGCCAGCAGCTTGGTAAGGGGAGAAAAACTGTTTTTT. It specifies CASSLVRGEKLFF.